This T cell receptor beta chain was identified during a study of T cell responses to AZD1222 COVID-19 vaccine. Study-wide points: Spike-specific TCR breadth and depth were elevated following two AZD1222 doses. CD4 TCRs covered the whole spike, strongest at regions 160-218 and 743-854. In the spike-specific TCR repertoire, nearly half reportedly target unmutated variant regions. Donors were chiefly white British, with a greater number of females, and clonal diversity was perhaps underestimated.

Concerning this clone itself: The antigen remains unidentified.

Germline V gene data show CDR1 as SGHTS and CDR2 as YDEGEE. This CDR3 contains 13 residues. Trimming took 2 bases from V and 3 from J, leaving 8 bases between them. Profiled with immunoSEQ multiplex PCR; TCRdb holds only in-frame clones, not every one. The sample holds over 100,000 clones, around 87% seen once. Sequencing was performed on peripheral blood, taken 28 days after the second AZD1222 dose. The chain employs TRBV5-8 and TRBJ1-2; D not resolved. The receptor was isolated from an adult who received the AZD1222 COVID-19 vaccine. DNA for the CDR3: TGTGCCAGCAGCTTACAGAGCTACTATGGCTACACCTTC. Translating it yields CASSLQSYYGYTF.